These 29 T cell receptor beta chains were all obtained from the same sample, sequenced in a study of response to subunit inactivated influenza vaccine. MiXCR, applied by TCRdb to the RT-PCR reads, yields one record per CDR3 protein. Here the sample spans roughly 760,000 distinct CDR3 sequences, approximately 22% being singletons. The material was PBMCs from blood, obtained 5 days after vaccination. These receptors came from a man in his fifties who received an inactivated influenza vaccine.

This sequence joins TRBV15 and TRBJ2-5, with 10 bases that match TRBD2. CDR1 and CDR2 (germline): LNHNV, YYDKDF (reference sequence). V lost 1 base, J lost 2 bases, and 1 base stayed unmatched. The CDR3 contains 15 residues. CDR3 residues: CATSRALAGQETQYF. The CDR3 DNA reads TGTGCCACCAGCAGAGCACTAGCGGGACAAGAGACCCAGTACTTC.

This rearrangement joins TRBV9 to TRBJ1-5, with TRBD1 matching over 7 bases. J gave up 7 bases and V 3 bases, and 7 bases lay outside the gene matches. The CDR3 runs to 14 residues. Germline CDR1 SGDLS, CDR2 YYNGEE. CDR3 sequence (DNA): TGTGCCAGCAGCGATGGTCAGGGGGAACAGCCCCAGCATTTT. Its translation is CASSDGQGEQPQHF.

This sequence joins TRBV7-2 and TRBJ2-1; D unclear. Germline V gives CDR1 SGHTA, CDR2 FQGNSA. The V gene lost 2 bases and the J gene lost 5 bases, with 19 bases spanning the gap. The CDR3 has 17 amino acids. CDR3 loop: CASSLLWTQTSHNEQFF. CDR3 in DNA: TGTGCCAGCAGCTTACTGTGGACCCAGACGAGCCACAATGAGCAGTTCTTC.

The V gene is TRBV9, the J gene TRBJ2-3; D is perhaps TRBD2 (6 bases). This CDR3 region has 16 residues. Germline values: CDR1 SGDLS, CDR2 YYNGEE. The V gene lost 3 bases and the J gene lost 3 bases, with 17 bases spanning the gap. CDR3 residues: CASSASGSSGTDTQYF. For the CDR3, the DNA is TGTGCCAGCAGCGCTTCCGGGAGTTCCGGGACAGATACGCAGTATTTT. The entire variable domain, with the rest obtained from reference TRBV9 and TRBJ2-3, is as follows: DSGVTQTPKHLITATGQRVTLRCSPRSGDLSVYWYQQSLDQGLQFLIQYYNGEERAKGNILERFSAQQFPDLHSELNLSSLELGDSALYFCASSASGSSGTDTQYFGPGTRLTVL.

The CDR3 bases are TGTGCCAGCAGCTCCAGTATTGAGCAGTACTTC. Translated, it gives CASSSSIEQYF. V gene TRBV7-2 combines with J gene TRBJ2-7, with D unclear. Trimming took off 4 bases at V and 7 bases at J, with 8 bases between the two ends. This CDR3 spans 11 amino acids. Germline V gives CDR1 SGHTA, CDR2 FQGNSA.

This chain uses TRBV7-8 with TRBJ1-1, with D possibly being TRBD1 (6 bases). This CDR3 is built from 17 residues. V lost 2 bases and J 0 bases, leaving 16 bases between the germline ends. The V gene's germline CDR1 is SGHVS and CDR2 FQNEAQ. The CDR3 DNA follows: TGTGCCAGCAGCTTATCAGGGCGGACAGCTATGAACACTGAAGCTTTCTTT. This translates into CASSLSGRTAMNTEAFF.

This clonotype was counted a few times. The chain is built from TRBV9 and TRBJ2-1, with TRBD2 matching 10 bases. V trimming: 4 bases; J trimming: 8 bases; junction bases outside the gene matches: 9. The germline V gene encodes CDR1 SGDLS and CDR2 YYNGEE. The CDR3 totals 15 residues. Here the CDR3 reads CASSPAGTSAHEQFF. CDR3 in DNA: TGTGCCAGCAGCCCTGCCGGGACTAGCGCCCATGAGCAGTTCTTC.

The chain combines TRBV29-1 with TRBJ1-4; D not certain. The CDR3 has 15 residues. V was trimmed by 6 bases and J by 3 bases, leaving 17 bases between them. Per the germline V gene, CDR1 is SQVTM and CDR2 is ANQGSEA. The CDR3 DNA reads TGCAGCGTCCGCGGGCAGCCCGGTCCTAATGAAAAACTGTTTTTT. Residues: CSVRGQPGPNEKLFF.

The rearrangement links TRBV18 to TRBJ2-1; 9 bases align to TRBD1. The junction had 6 bases not matched to a gene; V was cut back by 0 bases and J by 0 bases. This CDR3 contains 18 residues. CDR1 and CDR2 from the germline V gene are KGHSH and LQKENI. CDR3 in amino acids: CASSPPGQGMSSYNEQFF. CDR3 nucleotides: TGTGCCAGCTCACCACCGGGACAGGGAATGAGCTCCTACAATGAGCAGTTCTTC.

This clonotype was picked up many times. The genes are TRBV10-3 and TRBJ2-1, with TRBD2 matching over 14 bases. The CDR3 is 19 residues long. The J segment lost 4 bases and the V segment lost 0 bases, leaving 8 bases of the junction unmatched. CDR1 is ENHRY, CDR2 SYGVKD, per germline. The CDR3 sequence: CAISESKGLAGDRYNEQFF. In nucleotides, the CDR3 is TGTGCCATCAGTGAGTCGAAGGGACTAGCGGGAGACCGATACAATGAGCAGTTCTTC.

This sequence joins TRBV20-1 and TRBJ1-6; 8 bases line up with TRBD1. The V segment lost 5 bases and the J segment 7 bases; nucleotides outside the gene matches: 13. The CDR3 covers 16 residues. Germline loops: CDR1 DFQATT, CDR2 SNEGSKA (reference sequence). CDR3 in DNA: TGCAGTGCTCCAAAACTGGACAGGGCCGGAAATTCACCCCTCCACTTT. Translation: CSAPKLDRAGNSPLHF.

A word on this clonotype: The junction departs from germline at one end; a sequencing error may be responsible. This chain connects TRBV10-3 to TRBJ2-1; D gene unclear. The CDR3 contains 12 residues. Germline V gene lookup returns CDR1 ENHRY and CDR2 SYGVKD. The CDR3 loop is CAISVSDNEQFF. For the CDR3, the DNA is TGTGCCATCAGTGTCTCCGACAATGAGCAGTTCTTC.

This clonotype turned up a few times. The chain employs TRBV7-9 and TRBJ2-1; D gene uncertain. Germline CDR1 and CDR2: SEHNR and FQNEAQ (reference sequence). The CDR3 is made up of 15 amino acids. Trimming left V 4 bases short and J 0 bases short, with 10 bases between. The CDR3 reads CASSSNTVSYNEQFF. For the CDR3, the DNA is TGTGCCAGCAGCTCAAATACGGTCTCCTACAATGAGCAGTTCTTC.

This sequence joins TRBV5-1 and TRBJ1-1, with a possible D match to TRBD1 (5 bases). This CDR3 has 15 residues. The germline V gene has CDR1 SGHRS and CDR2 YFSETQ. The V end lost 4 bases, the J end lost 4 bases, and 17 bases lay between the germline ends. CDR3 region: CASSPDVTGATEAFF. In nucleotides, the CDR3 is TGCGCCAGCAGCCCGGACGTGACCGGGGCCACTGAAGCTTTCTTT.

This rearrangement joins TRBV9 to TRBJ2-1; D remains ambiguous. Trimming pared 4 bases from V and 5 bases from J, leaving 19 bases between. Germline CDR1 SGDLS, CDR2 YYNGEE. The length of the CDR3 is 16 residues. The CDR3 DNA follows: TGTGCCAGCAGCCCCACCCACCGGCTATCGGACAATGAGCAGTTCTTC. It specifies CASSPTHRLSDNEQFF.

The chain employs TRBV9 and TRBJ2-1; D call uncertain. The CDR3 is 13 residues long. The V and J ends lost 2 bases and 6 bases respectively, with 9 bases between them. CDR1 and CDR2 (germline): SGDLS, YYNGEE. The CDR3 spells CASSVPGVNEQFF. The CDR3 DNA reads as TGTGCCAGCAGCGTTCCAGGAGTCAATGAGCAGTTCTTC. Variable domain in full (rest from reference TRBV9 and TRBJ2-1): DSGVTQTPKHLITATGQRVTLRCSPRSGDLSVYWYQQSLDQGLQFLIQYYNGEERAKGNILERFSAQQFPDLHSELNLSSLELGDSALYFCASSVPGVNEQFFGPGTRLTVL.

This clonotype was seen a handful of times. The rearrangement links TRBV6-2 or TRBV6-3 to TRBJ2-7; TRBD2 aligns across 10 bases. Germline V gene sequence: CDR1 MNHEY, CDR2 SVGEGT. V lost 0 bases and J lost 3; bases outside the gene matches: 11. The CDR3 extends over 18 amino acids. The CDR3 DNA follows: TGTGCCAGCAGTTACTCGTTCCGGGCTAGCGGGAGCCTCTACGAGCAGTACTTC. This codes for CASSYSFRASGSLYEQYF.

V gene TRBV2 combines with J gene TRBJ2-7, with TRBD1 as a possible D gene (6 bases). CDR1 and CDR2 from the germline V gene are SNHLY and FYNNEI. The V end lost 2 bases, the J end lost 7 bases, and 9 bases lay between the germline ends. The CDR3 is 12 residues long. CDR3 DNA sequence: TGTGCCAGCAGTGAAACAGGGTCTGAGCAGTACTTC. Translation gives CASSETGSEQYF.

V usage is TRBV12-3 or TRBV12-4 and J usage is TRBJ2-3, with 11 bases identical to TRBD2. The V segment lost 6 bases and the J segment 3 bases; nucleotides outside the gene matches: 5. The CDR3 contains 15 residues. The CDR3 nucleotides read TGTGCCAGCAGCAAACTAGCGGGGGAAACAGATACGCAGTATTTT. It yields the protein CASSKLAGETDTQYF.

The chain recombines TRBV7-9 with TRBJ2-1, with 13 bases matching TRBD2. The CDR3 consists of 15 residues. The germline CDR1 and CDR2 sequences are SEHNR and FQNEAQ (reference sequence). V lost 3 bases to trimming and J lost 8 bases; unmatched junction nucleotides: 4. CDR3 DNA sequence: TGTGCCAGCAGCTTTGGGACTAGCGGGACTGATGAGCAGTTCTTC. Amino acid sequence: CASSFGTSGTDEQFF. Together with reference TRBV7-9 and TRBJ2-1, the CDR3 gives the full variable domain: DTGVSQNPRHKITKRGQNVTFRCDPISEHNRLYWYRQTLGQGPEFLTYFQNEAQLEKSRLLSDRFSAERPKGSFSTLEIQRTEQGDSAMYLCASSFGTSGTDEQFFGPGTRLTVL.

This clonotype was seen more than once but under ten times. This chain links TRBV13 with TRBJ2-2; D is possibly TRBD2 (5 bases). The ends were cut back, 5 bases at V and 4 bases at J, with 17 bases in the middle. The CDR3 covers 16 residues. Germline CDR1 reads PRHDT; CDR2 reads FYEKMQ (reference sequence). The CDR3 region is CASSHIDSAGTGELFF. For the CDR3, the DNA is TGTGCCAGCAGCCACATCGATAGCGCGGGCACCGGGGAGCTGTTTTTT.

This clonotype was observed a handful of times. The genes are TRBV6-2 or TRBV6-3 and TRBJ2-1; 8 positions match TRBD2. CDR3 size: 12 residues. The J segment lost 9 bases and the V segment lost 2 bases, leaving 0 bases of the junction unmatched. CDR1 MNHEY and CDR2 SVGEGT come from the germline V gene. The CDR3 loop is CASSYAGGEQFF. CDR3 nucleotides: TGTGCCAGCAGTTACGCGGGGGGTGAGCAGTTCTTC.

In this sample, this clonotype turned up a few times. The chain joins TRBV20-1 to TRBJ2-3; D call uncertain. Germline assignment: CDR1 DFQATT and CDR2 SNEGSKA (reference sequence). V was pared by 2 bases and J by 0 bases, with 12 bases between. The length of the CDR3 is 15 residues. In nucleotides, the CDR3 is TGCAGTGCTAGACAGCTGAGTACTAGCACAGATACGCAGTATTTT. The encoded protein is CSARQLSTSTDTQYF.

The rearrangement links TRBV27 to TRBJ2-7; D gene ambiguous. Trimming shortened V by 6 bases and J by 0 bases, and 9 bases separated the two germline ends. The CDR3 loop spans 13 amino acids. In germline, CDR1 is MNHEY, CDR2 SMNVEV (reference sequence). CDR3 sequence reads: CASSIQSSYEQYF. The DNA of the CDR3 is TGTGCCAGCAGCATACAGAGCTCCTACGAGCAGTACTTC.

The chain has TRBV28 and TRBJ2-7; no definite D call. CDR1 and CDR2 (germline): MDHEN, SYDVKM. V lost 6 bases and J 3 bases, leaving 6 bases between the germline ends. This CDR3 has 11 amino acids. The CDR3 DNA follows: TGTGCCAGCAGAGACCTCTACGAGCAGTACTTC. It specifies CASRDLYEQYF.

This clonotype has only a few counts. The V gene is TRBV6-5, the J gene TRBJ1-5; perhaps TRBD1 as D (6 bases). The CDR3 loop spans 13 amino acids. Trimming shortened V by 3 bases and J by 7 bases, and 10 bases separated the two germline ends. From germline, CDR1 is MNHEY and CDR2 SVGAGI. The CDR3, as DNA: TGTGCCAGCAGTTATGTTGGGGGCCAGCCCCAGCATTTT. This codes for CASSYVGGQPQHF.

This clonotype has just a few counts. This chain joins TRBV20-1 and TRBJ2-1; 12 positions match TRBD2. CDR1 DFQATT and CDR2 SNEGSKA come from the germline V gene (reference sequence). CDR3 size: 15 residues. The V gene end was trimmed by 2 bases and the J gene end by 9 bases; junction bases not matched to a gene: 8. CDR3 sequence reads: CSARMTSGGLSEQFF. Written as DNA, the CDR3 is TGCAGTGCTAGAATGACTAGCGGGGGACTTTCTGAGCAGTTCTTC.

This rearrangement joins TRBV10-3 to TRBJ2-7; 12 bases match TRBD2. The trim removed 6 bases at V and 2 bases at J, leaving 5 bases unmatched. Germline CDR1 reads ENHRY; CDR2 reads SYGVKD. This CDR3 has 15 amino acids. The CDR3 reads CAIRELAGGPYEQYF. For the CDR3, the DNA is TGTGCCATCAGGGAACTAGCGGGGGGACCCTACGAGCAGTACTTC.

This clonotype came up a few times. The genes are TRBV18 and TRBJ2-3; D not certain. The CDR3 sequence is 14 residues long. CDR1 is KGHSH, CDR2 LQKENI, per germline. Trimming took off 0 bases at V and 2 bases at J, with 6 bases between the two ends. CDR3: CASSPPGPTDTQYF. CDR3 DNA sequence: TGTGCCAGCTCACCACCAGGGCCCACAGATACGCAGTATTTT. Looking up the rest from reference TRBV18 and TRBJ2-3 gives the full variable domain: NAGVMQNPRHLVRRRGQEARLRCSPMKGHSHVYWYRQLPEEGLKFMVYLQKENIIDESGMPKERFSAEFPKEGPSILRIQQVVRGDSAAYFCASSPPGPTDTQYFGPGTRLTVL.